The sequence of this T cell receptor (beta chain) was determined in a study of T-cell reconstitution after alpha-beta-depleted transplantation in children. The study's findings and limits: Diversity and T-cell counts at one year after transplant derived mostly from new T cells. As was reported, about two months after transplant, alpha-beta T cells came from several hundred expanded graft clones. The origin of high day-60 TCRbeta diversity in some patients lay in surviving recipient T cells and thymic progenitors.

Library preparation (for TCRbeta) was performed with unique molecular identifiers. In TCRdb, the PCR reads were re-called with MiXCR into one record per CDR3 protein. Of fewer than 550,000 distinct CDR3 sequences detected, about 10% appear once; the ten largest clones hold 2%. Germline V gene data show CDR1 as SGHAT and CDR2 as FQNNGV. The CDR3 is 12 residues long. Trimming removed 5 bases from V and 3 bases from J, with 5 bases in between. This clonotype was detected ten times or more. The antigen is undetermined. This TCR was sampled from a child aged 2-15 years with inherited bone marrow failure, due to receive a stem cell transplant. The source material was PBMCs, sampled before TCRalphabeta/CD19-depleted stem cell transplant. The rearrangement uses TRBV11-2 and TRBJ1-3; no reliable D call. CDR3 sequence: CASSPIGNTIYF. Written as DNA, the CDR3 is TGTGCCAGCAGCCCAATTGGAAACACCATATATTTT.